The 24 T cell receptor beta chains below all came from one sample that was sequenced in a study of PD-1 blockade in classical Hodgkin lymphoma. Stated time point: cycle 4 day 1 (C4D1), after 5 to 7 weeks of nivolumab. Brentuximab vedotin exposure varied, and every patient relapsed after autologous stem cell transplantation. TCRdb's table, derived via immunoSEQ multiplex PCR, lists solely in-frame clones and lacks some. The sample includes around 65,000 clones, nearly 90% seen only once; the top ten take about 8.3%. The source material was peripheral blood mononuclear cells (PBMCs), sampled before the fourth cycle of nivolumab. The receptors stem from a human donor with classical Hodgkin lymphoma.

The J gene is TRBJ1-3, the V gene TRBV6-6; D perhaps matches TRBD1 (6 bases). The CDR3 consists of 14 residues. Trimming cost V 6 bases and J 4 bases, with 13 bases left between them. Germline V CDR1 and CDR2: MNHNY, SVGAGI (reference sequence). The CDR3 protein is CASRSGGAGNTIYF. The CDR3 DNA sequence: TGTGCCAGCAGGAGCGGGGGGGCCGGAAACACCATATATTTT.

The chain combines TRBV6-1 with TRBJ1-5, with TRBD1 matching 9 bases. V gave up 4 bases and J gave up 0 bases; unmatched junction bases: 16. The CDR3 is made up of 20 amino acids. Germline lookup yields CDR1 MNHNS and CDR2 SASEGT. CDR3 in amino acids: CASSATWGQGGYNSNQPQHF. For the CDR3, the DNA is TGTGCCAGCAGTGCCACGTGGGGACAGGGAGGCTACAATAGCAATCAGCCCCAGCATTTT.

The rearrangement uses TRBV7-3 and TRBJ2-3, with 15 bases fitting TRBD2. With 5 bases clipped from V and 2 bases from J, the junction kept 8 bases outside the gene matches. The CDR3 totals 18 residues. The germline CDR1 and CDR2 sequences are SGHTA and FQGTGA. The CDR3 nucleotides are TGTGCCAGCAGCCGGACTAGCGGGGGGGCCGCGAACACAGATACGCAGTATTTT. It specifies CASSRTSGGAANTDTQYF.

This chain uses TRBV5-1 with TRBJ1-2; possibly TRBD1 for D (5 bases). The CDR3 is made up of 14 amino acids. Between the trimmed V and J ends, which lost 3 bases and 4 bases, there was a span of 13 bases. Germline CDR1 and CDR2: SGHRS and YFSETQ. This chain's CDR3 is CASSSSGSSYGYTF. In DNA form, the CDR3 reads TGCGCCAGCAGCTCGTCAGGGTCCAGCTATGGCTACACCTTC.

The V gene is TRBV9, the J gene TRBJ2-7; maybe TRBD2 (6 bases). Germline V lookup: CDR1 SGDLS, CDR2 YYNGEE. V lost 4 bases and J lost 3, with 20 bases in between. The CDR3 is 16 amino acids. The CDR3 DNA sequence: TGTGCCAGCAGCCCGAGCCTTGTAGCGGCTCACTACGAGCAGTACTTC. Protein sequence: CASSPSLVAAHYEQYF.

The chain has TRBV4-1 and TRBJ1-6, with 9 nucleotides matching TRBD1. Germline-derived CDR1 and CDR2 are MGHRA and YSYEKL. The CDR3 length is 15 residues. J was trimmed by 10 bases and V by 5 bases; bases with no gene match: 9. In DNA, the CDR3 is TGCGCCAGCAGCTGGCCGGACAGGGGAGACTCACCCCTCCACTTT. Translated: CASSWPDRGDSPLHF.

This clone is a singleton in its sample. V is TRBV7-9 and J is TRBJ1-4; D gene unclear. Between the trimmed V and J ends, which lost 3 bases and 0 bases, there was a span of 11 bases. CDR3 length equals 16 residues. Germline V lookup: CDR1 SEHNR, CDR2 FQNEAQ (reference sequence). In nucleotides, the CDR3 is TGTGCCAGCAGCTTCAACCTTGACCCAACTAATGAAAAACTGTTTTTT. It specifies CASSFNLDPTNEKLFF. The full variable domain, its missing parts supplied by reference TRBV7-9 and TRBJ1-4, is DTGVSQNPRHKITKRGQNVTFRCDPISEHNRLYWYRQTLGQGPEFLTYFQNEAQLEKSRLLSDRFSAERPKGSFSTLEIQRTEQGDSAMYLCASSFNLDPTNEKLFFGSGTQLSVL.

Worth noting for this clone: Other DNA sequences of this sample code for an identical CDR3. The chain links TRBV5-1 to TRBJ2-2; the D is unclear. Trimming cost V 0 bases and J 4 bases, with 4 bases left between them. The germline CDR1 and CDR2 sequences are SGHRS and YFSETQ. This CDR3 contains 13 residues. In DNA, the CDR3 is TGCGCCAGCAGCTTGGAGGGCACCGGGGAGCTGTTTTTT. It yields the protein CASSLEGTGELFF.

The chain recombines TRBV5-1 with TRBJ2-3; tentatively, D is TRBD1 (7 bases). Germline V lookup: CDR1 SGHRS, CDR2 YFSETQ. The CDR3 consists of 16 residues. Trimming cost V 0 bases and J 7 bases, with 18 bases left between them. The CDR3 sequence: CASSLAVVGGGNTQYF. CDR3 in DNA: TGCGCCAGCAGCTTGGCCGTTGTAGGGGGCGGGAATACGCAGTATTTT.

Here the CDR3 DNA reads TGCGCCAGCCGACCGGGCAGGGGGACTTACGAGCAGTACTTC. This codes for CASRPGRGTYEQYF. The chain links TRBV5-1 to TRBJ2-7; D possibly corresponds to TRBD1 (7 bases). The length of the CDR3 is 14 residues. Germline CDR1 reads SGHRS; CDR2 reads YFSETQ. V lost 7 bases, J lost 4 bases, and 18 bases lay in between. Looking up the rest from reference TRBV5-1 and TRBJ2-7 gives the full variable domain: KAGVTQTPRYLIKTRGQQVTLSCSPISGHRSVSWYQQTPGQGLQFLFEYFSETQRNKGNFPGRFSGRQFSNSRSEMNVSTLELGDSALYLCASRPGRGTYEQYFGPGTRLTVT.

This chain links TRBV18 with TRBJ2-1; 10 bases line up with TRBD2. The CDR3 is made up of 16 amino acids. Per the germline V gene, CDR1 is KGHSH and CDR2 is LQKENI. V lost 2 bases and J lost 0; bases outside the gene matches: 1. CDR3 DNA sequence: TGTGCCAGCTCACCAATAGCGGGGGGCTCCTACAATGAGCAGTTCTTC. This translates into CASSPIAGGSYNEQFF. The full variable domain, rest sourced from reference TRBV18 and TRBJ2-1, is NAGVMQNPRHLVRRRGQEARLRCSPMKGHSHVYWYRQLPEEGLKFMVYLQKENIIDESGMPKERFSAEFPKEGPSILRIQQVVRGDSAAYFCASSPIAGGSYNEQFFGPGTRLTVL.

There are a few counts of this clone. V is TRBV2 and J is TRBJ1-6; TRBD1 might be the D (5 bases). The CDR3 runs to 14 residues. With 6 bases removed from V and 10 bases from J, the gap between germline ends came to 16 bases. CDR1 is SNHLY and CDR2 is FYNNEI in the germline V gene. CDR3 coding DNA: TGTGCCAGCAGCGCCAGGGTCGGGAGGTCACCCCTCCACTTT. Translation: CASSARVGRSPLHF. The complete variable domain, with remaining parts taken from reference TRBV2 and TRBJ1-6, reads EPEVTQTPSHQVTQMGQEVILRCVPISNHLYFYWYRQILGQKVEFLVSFYNNEISEKSEIFDDQFSVERPDGSNFTLKIRSTKLEDSAMYFCASSARVGRSPLHFGNGTRLTVT.

J is TRBJ2-7 and V is TRBV5-1, with D possibly being TRBD2 (6 bases). CDR1 SGHRS and CDR2 YFSETQ come from the germline V gene. The CDR3 is 14 amino acids. V shed 4 bases and J shed 7 bases, with 18 bases lying between them. CDR3 bases: TGCGCCAGCAGCGAGGCACTAGCTCTAGGGGAGCAGTACTTC. It encodes CASSEALALGEQYF.

This chain uses TRBV13 with TRBJ1-3; D gene ambiguous. The CDR3 sequence is 15 residues long. The germline V gene encodes CDR1 PRHDT and CDR2 FYEKMQ (reference sequence). Trimming shortened V by 0 bases and J by 2 bases, and 8 bases separated the two germline ends. CDR3 in amino acids: CASSLGGLPGNTIYF. CDR3 nucleotides: TGTGCCAGCAGCTTAGGTGGGCTACCTGGAAACACCATATATTTT. Based on the CDR3 plus reference TRBV13 and TRBJ1-3, the full variable domain is AAGVIQSPRHLIKEKRETATLKCYPIPRHDTVYWYQQGPGQDPQFLISFYEKMQSDKGSIPDRFSAQQFSDYHSELNMSSLELGDSALYFCASSLGGLPGNTIYFGEGSWLTVV.

The chain is built from TRBV19 and TRBJ1-5; D uncertain. CDR3 length: 15 residues. With 7 bases removed from V and 1 base from J, the gap between germline ends came to 14 bases. Germline CDR1 is LNHDA and CDR2 is SQIVND (reference sequence). CDR3 in amino acids: CASTPWERSNQPQHF. CDR3 DNA sequence: TGTGCCAGTACCCCCTGGGAGCGGAGCAATCAGCCCCAGCATTTT. Together with reference TRBV19 and TRBJ1-5, the CDR3 gives the full variable domain: DGGITQSPKYLFRKEGQNVTLSCEQNLNHDAMYWYRQDPGQGLRLIYYSQIVNDFQKGDIAEGYSVSREKKESFPLTVTSAQKNPTAFYLCASTPWERSNQPQHFGDGTRLSIL.

The rearrangement joins TRBV5-1 to TRBJ2-7, with TRBD2 identical over 10 bases. In germline, CDR1 is SGHRS, CDR2 YFSETQ. Trimming removed 0 bases from V and 3 bases from J; junction bases left unmatched: 6. The CDR3 has 16 residues. Here the CDR3 DNA reads TGCGCCAGCAGCTTGGCGGATAGCGGGGGGTTCTACGAGCAGTACTTC. Protein: CASSLADSGGFYEQYF.

CDR3 sequence reads: CASSPSTGMNTEAFF. Written as DNA, the CDR3 is TGTGCCAGCAGCCCTAGTACGGGCATGAACACTGAAGCTTTCTTT. This rearrangement joins TRBV7-9 to TRBJ1-1; D remains unclear. The length of the CDR3 is 15 residues. The germline V gene encodes CDR1 SEHNR and CDR2 FQNEAQ (reference sequence). V was clipped by 5 bases and J by 0 bases, with 13 bases between them. Full variable domain (rest looked up from reference TRBV7-9 and TRBJ1-1): DTGVSQNPRHKITKRGQNVTFRCDPISEHNRLYWYRQTLGQGPEFLTYFQNEAQLEKSRLLSDRFSAERPKGSFSTLEIQRTEQGDSAMYLCASSPSTGMNTEAFFGQGTRLTVV.

This rearrangement joins TRBV6-6 to TRBJ2-1; 7 bases align to TRBD2. Germline V CDR1 and CDR2: MNHNY, SVGAGI (reference sequence). The CDR3 is made up of 15 amino acids. Losses at the gene ends were 6 bases for V and 5 bases for J; bases not matched to a gene: 10. The CDR3 here is CASSPWLAEDNEQFF. CDR3 DNA sequence: TGTGCCAGCAGCCCCTGGCTAGCGGAGGACAATGAGCAGTTCTTC.

This chain's CDR3 is CASSVAGTYTQYF. CDR3 sequence (DNA): TGTGCCAGCAGCGTAGCCGGGACATATACGCAGTATTTT. J is TRBJ2-3 and V is TRBV9, with TRBD1 as a possible D gene (6 bases). Per the germline V gene, CDR1 is SGDLS and CDR2 is YYNGEE. V shed 0 bases and J shed 7 bases, with 9 bases lying between them. This CDR3 is built from 13 residues.

The J gene is TRBJ1-4, the V gene TRBV18; D remains unclear. V was clipped by 3 bases and J by 5 bases, with 1 base between them. Germline V lookup: CDR1 KGHSH, CDR2 LQKENI. This CDR3 has 11 residues. In DNA form, the CDR3 reads TGTGCCAGCTCACCGAATGAAAAACTGTTTTTT. This sequence encodes CASSPNEKLFF.

The chain is built from TRBV11-2 and TRBJ2-7, with D perhaps TRBD1 (6 bases). In germline, CDR1 is SGHAT, CDR2 FQNNGV. This CDR3 contains 15 residues. V was shortened by 4 bases and J by 6 bases, with 19 bases between the two germline ends. The CDR3 DNA reads as TGTGCCAGCAGCTCCCCGGCGGCGGTCAGGGGCGAGCAGTACTTC. Protein product: CASSSPAAVRGEQYF.

V gene TRBV6-5 combines with J gene TRBJ2-7, with D possibly matching TRBD1 (6 bases). Germline values: CDR1 MNHEY, CDR2 SVGAGI. The CDR3 has 13 amino acids. V lost 5 bases to trimming and J lost 5 bases, with 13 bases between them. The CDR3 sequence: CASSPTGVNEQYF. As DNA, the CDR3 is TGTGCCAGCAGTCCGACAGGTGTCAACGAGCAGTACTTC.

This chain joins TRBV6-1 and TRBJ1-1; the match to TRBD1 covers 7 bases. There are 14 residues in the CDR3. The germline V gene has CDR1 MNHNS and CDR2 SASEGT. J was trimmed by 3 bases and V by 7 bases; bases with no gene match: 8. The CDR3 DNA reads as TGTGCCAGCACACCAGACAGGGAGGACACTGAAGCTTTCTTT. Protein: CASTPDREDTEAFF.

The genes are TRBV5-1 and TRBJ2-3; 9 bases align to TRBD2. Per the germline V gene, CDR1 is SGHRS and CDR2 is YFSETQ. Losses at the gene ends were 0 bases for V and 7 bases for J; bases not matched to a gene: 6. The CDR3 length is 15 residues. CDR3 sequence: CASSLGPSGANTQYF. The CDR3, as DNA: TGCGCCAGCAGCTTGGGGCCTAGCGGGGCCAATACGCAGTATTTT.